Listed below are T cell receptor beta chains from one sample, sequenced in a study of cytomegalovirus exposure and HLA in healthy donors. Only in-frame clones appear in the TCRdb table, and some are missing; sequencing was by immunoSEQ multiplex PCR. The sample carries over 55,000 clones, around 96% recorded once. Sequencing used PBMCs. These receptors were collected from a man between 18 and 29 years old in good health and CMV-seronegative. Each CDR3 is given without its conserved first and last residue. The D gene is left open where the match is weak. Size values are once, few and many counts, or a class for expanded clones, and some rows have none.

d_call	clone_size	v_call	cdr3_aa
TRBD1	.	TRBV7-9	ASSLRTGALFNEKLF
TRBD2	once	TRBV5-1	AGSGRSTDTQY
.	.	TRBV28	ASSLKDFRLAKNIQY
.	.	TRBV18	ASSSPDKLKETQY
TRBD2	.	TRBV27	ASSRTSRQETQY
.	.	TRBV7-2	ASSLEGSRAF
TRBD2	.	TRBV6-1	ASRLAGGPSNEQF
.	.	TRBV4-3	ASSQITGHGTEAF
.	.	TRBV4-1	ASSQGNSVDNEQF
.	.	TRBV9	ASSPTSSGNEQY
TRBD2	.	TRBV19	ASSGVAGGYEQY
TRBD1	.	TRBV25-1	ASSTPPRQGAGEQF
TRBD1	.	TRBV7-9	ASSLGRQGFNEQF
.	.	TRBV4-1	ASSKRGRTYDATNEKLF
TRBD2	.	TRBV11-2	ASSSGLAGGPKLNNEQF
TRBD2	.	TRBV30	AWSRLAGGAGEQF
TRBD2	.	TRBV6-1	ASSEWTSVTEAV
.	.	TRBV19	ANSISNTEAF
TRBD2	.	TRBV5-1	ASSFGTSGGTDTQY
.	.	TRBV6-5	ASSYSQNSYNEQF
TRBD2	.	TRBV6-5	ASRATSGSYEQY
TRBD2	.	TRBV7-9	ASSYSGRAKNEQF
.	few	TRBV5-6	ASSLYSGELF
TRBD1	once	TRBV7-9	ASSPTGIWTEAF
.	.	TRBV30	AWSKVPSRVTGEQY
.	.	TRBV6-5	ASSYSSTVGYT
TRBD2	.	TRBV28	ASSWIGTIGNEQF
.	.	TRBV4-1	ASSQRLAFTYEQY
TRBD2	.	TRBV19	ASSFGGSADTQY
TRBD2	.	TRBV6-5	ASSYRLAGVYEQY
TRBD2	.	TRBV5-1	ASSLTGTSGYNEQF
TRBD1	.	TRBV27	ASSLSTGGLNTEAF
TRBD1	.	TRBV5-1	ASSLAGTGGFGANVLT
.	.	TRBV4-1	ASSRAAGTGEKLF
.	.	TRBV7-9	ASSLNSWGQPTTEAF
TRBD2	.	TRBV7-6	ASSPGGTSIQY
TRBD1	.	TRBV6-6	ASSPGQGLGYT
.	.	TRBV30	AWSVQGLNQETQY
.	.	TRBV6-1	ASSVEEGYGYT
.	.	TRBV19	ASSLGLGKAF
TRBD2	.	TRBV9	ASSVAGRELKVNTGELF
.	.	TRBV11-2	ASSFNIGSGETQY
.	.	TRBV28	ASSFWTGGSDEQY
.	.	TRBV5-8	ASSLEGRSYEQY
TRBD1	.	TRBV7-6	ASSLGTGIRETQY
.	.	TRBV18	ASSPEANRDEQF
.	.	TRBV6-1	ASWLLGPGYT
TRBD1	.	TRBV18	ASSRQGARNEQF
.	.	TRBV7-9	ASSLAQRNSYEQY
TRBD1	.	TRBV29-1	SVHRGLANTEAF
.	.	TRBV18	ASSPPGADSNQLQH
.	.	TRBV9	ASSAGGEQY